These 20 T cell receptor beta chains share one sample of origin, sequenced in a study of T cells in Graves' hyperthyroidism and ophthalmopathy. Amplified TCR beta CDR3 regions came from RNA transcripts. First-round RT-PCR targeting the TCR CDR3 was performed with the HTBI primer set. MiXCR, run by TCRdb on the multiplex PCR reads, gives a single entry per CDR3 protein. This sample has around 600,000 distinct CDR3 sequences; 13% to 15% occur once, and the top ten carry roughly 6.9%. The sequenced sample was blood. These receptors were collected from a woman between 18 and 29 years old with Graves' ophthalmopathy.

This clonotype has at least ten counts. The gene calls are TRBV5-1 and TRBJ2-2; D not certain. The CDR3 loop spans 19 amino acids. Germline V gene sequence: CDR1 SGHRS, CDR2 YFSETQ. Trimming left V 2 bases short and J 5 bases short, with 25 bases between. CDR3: CASSFSRWWLDLGTGELFF. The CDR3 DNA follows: TGCGCCAGCAGCTTTAGCCGTTGGTGGCTAGATTTGGGTACCGGGGAGCTGTTTTTT. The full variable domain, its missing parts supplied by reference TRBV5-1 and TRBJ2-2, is KAGVTQTPRYLIKTRGQQVTLSCSPISGHRSVSWYQQTPGQGLQFLFEYFSETQRNKGNFPGRFSGRQFSNSRSEMNVSTLELGDSALYLCASSFSRWWLDLGTGELFFGEGSRLTVL.

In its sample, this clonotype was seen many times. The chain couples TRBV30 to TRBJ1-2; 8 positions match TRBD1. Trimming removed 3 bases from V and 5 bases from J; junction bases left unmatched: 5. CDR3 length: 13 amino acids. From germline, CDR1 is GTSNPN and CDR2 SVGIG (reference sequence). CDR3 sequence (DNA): TGTGCCTGGAGCCCGGACAGGGCGTATGGCTACACCTTC. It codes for CAWSPDRAYGYTF.

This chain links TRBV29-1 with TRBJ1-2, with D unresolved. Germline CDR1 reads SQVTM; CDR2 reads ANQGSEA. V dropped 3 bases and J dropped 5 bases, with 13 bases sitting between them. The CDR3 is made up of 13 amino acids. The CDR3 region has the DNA TGCAGCGTTGAGCGGACGGTGGGTTATGGCTACACCTTC. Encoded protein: CSVERTVGYGYTF.

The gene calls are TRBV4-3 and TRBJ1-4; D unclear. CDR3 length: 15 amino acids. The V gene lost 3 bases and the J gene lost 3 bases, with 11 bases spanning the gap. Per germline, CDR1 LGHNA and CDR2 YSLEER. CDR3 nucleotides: TGCGCCAGCAGCCAGAACAGAGGAGCTAATGAAAAACTGTTTTTT. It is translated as CASSQNRGANEKLFF.

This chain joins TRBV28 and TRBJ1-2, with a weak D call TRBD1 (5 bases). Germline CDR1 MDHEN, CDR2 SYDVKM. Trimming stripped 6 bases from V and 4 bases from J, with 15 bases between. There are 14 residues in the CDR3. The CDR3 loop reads CASRVLPGGYGYTF. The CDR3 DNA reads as TGTGCCAGCAGAGTTCTTCCTGGGGGCTATGGCTACACCTTC.

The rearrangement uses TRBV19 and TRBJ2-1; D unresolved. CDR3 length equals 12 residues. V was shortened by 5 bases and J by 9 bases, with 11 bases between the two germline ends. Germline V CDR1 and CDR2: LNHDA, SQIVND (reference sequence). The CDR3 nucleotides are TGTGCCAGTAGTGTAGGGATCGGTGAGCAGTTCTTC. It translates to CASSVGIGEQFF. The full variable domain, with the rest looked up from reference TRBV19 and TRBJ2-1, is DGGITQSPKYLFRKEGQNVTLSCEQNLNHDAMYWYRQDPGQGLRLIYYSQIVNDFQKGDIAEGYSVSREKKESFPLTVTSAQKNPTAFYLCASSVGIGEQFFGPGTRLTVL.

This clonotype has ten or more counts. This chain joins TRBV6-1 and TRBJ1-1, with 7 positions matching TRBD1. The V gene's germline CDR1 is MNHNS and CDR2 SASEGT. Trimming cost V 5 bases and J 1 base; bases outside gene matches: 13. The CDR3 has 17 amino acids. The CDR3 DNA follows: TGTGCCAGCAGTCCCCCGTTTGGCGGACAGGCGAACACTGAAGCTTTCTTT. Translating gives CASSPPFGGQANTEAFF.

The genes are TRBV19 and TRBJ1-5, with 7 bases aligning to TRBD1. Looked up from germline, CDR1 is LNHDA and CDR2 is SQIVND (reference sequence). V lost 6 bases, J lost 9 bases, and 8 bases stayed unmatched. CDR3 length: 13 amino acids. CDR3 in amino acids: CASSRQGSGPQHF. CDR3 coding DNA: TGTGCCAGTAGCCGACAGGGTTCAGGGCCCCAGCATTTT.

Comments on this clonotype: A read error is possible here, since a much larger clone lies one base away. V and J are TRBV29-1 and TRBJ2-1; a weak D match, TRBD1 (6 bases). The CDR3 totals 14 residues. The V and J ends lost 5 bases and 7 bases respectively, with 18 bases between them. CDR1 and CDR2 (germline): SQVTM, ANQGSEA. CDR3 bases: TGCAGCGTTTCATTGACAGGTCGACAAAATGAGCAGTTCTTC. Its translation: CSVSLTGRQNEQFF.

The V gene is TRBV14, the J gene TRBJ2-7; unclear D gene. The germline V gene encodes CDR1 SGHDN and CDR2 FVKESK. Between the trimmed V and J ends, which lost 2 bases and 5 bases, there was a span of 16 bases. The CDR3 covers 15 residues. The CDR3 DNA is TGTGCCAGCAGCCAATTATCCTTGTTCGTCGACGAGCAGTACTTC. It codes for CASSQLSLFVDEQYF. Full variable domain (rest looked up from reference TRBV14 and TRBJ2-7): EAGVTQFPSHSVIEKGQTVTLRCDPISGHDNLYWYRRVMGKEIKFLLHFVKESKQDESGMPNNRFLAERTGGTYSTLKVQPAELEDSGVYFCASSQLSLFVDEQYFGPGTRLTVT.

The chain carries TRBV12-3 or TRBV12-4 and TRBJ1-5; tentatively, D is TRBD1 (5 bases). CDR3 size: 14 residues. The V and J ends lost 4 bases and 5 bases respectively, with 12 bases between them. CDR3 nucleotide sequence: TGTGCCAGCAGTTATGACAGCCTCGATCAGCCCCAGCATTTT. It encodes CASSYDSLDQPQHF.

CDR3 amino acids: CASRGPGQPDNEQFF. CDR3 nucleotides: TGTGCCAGCAGGGGGCCCGGACAGCCCGACAATGAGCAGTTCTTC. The chain links TRBV2 to TRBJ2-1; TRBD1 might be the D (6 bases). The CDR3 loop spans 15 amino acids. The germline V and J ends were trimmed by 6 bases and 5 bases, with 17 bases remaining between them. CDR1 is SNHLY and CDR2 is FYNNEI in the germline V gene.

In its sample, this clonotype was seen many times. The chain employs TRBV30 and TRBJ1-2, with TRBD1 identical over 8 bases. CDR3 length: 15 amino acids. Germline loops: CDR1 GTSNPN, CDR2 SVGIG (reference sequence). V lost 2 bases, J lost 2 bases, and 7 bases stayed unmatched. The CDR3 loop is CAWSLTGTGNYGYTF. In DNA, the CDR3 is TGTGCCTGGAGTTTAACCGGGACAGGAAACTATGGCTACACCTTC.

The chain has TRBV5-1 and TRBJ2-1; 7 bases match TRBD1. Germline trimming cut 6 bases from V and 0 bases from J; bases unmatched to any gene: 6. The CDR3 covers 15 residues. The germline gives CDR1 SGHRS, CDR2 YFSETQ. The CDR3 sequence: CASNPGQSSYNEQFF. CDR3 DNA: TGCGCCAGCAACCCGGGACAGAGCTCCTACAATGAGCAGTTCTTC.

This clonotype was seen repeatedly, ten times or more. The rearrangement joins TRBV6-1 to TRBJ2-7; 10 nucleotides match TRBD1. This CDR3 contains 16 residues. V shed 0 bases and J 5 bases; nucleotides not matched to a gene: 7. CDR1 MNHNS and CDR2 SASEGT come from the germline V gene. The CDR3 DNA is TGTGCCAGCAGTGAAGCCGGTACCGGGACAGGGGACGAGCAGTACTTC. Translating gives CASSEAGTGTGDEQYF.

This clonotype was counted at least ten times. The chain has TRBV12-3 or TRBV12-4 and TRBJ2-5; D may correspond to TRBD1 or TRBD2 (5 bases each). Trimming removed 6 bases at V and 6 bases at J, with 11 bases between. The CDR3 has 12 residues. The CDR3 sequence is CASSWGGQTQYF. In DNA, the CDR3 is TGTGCCAGCAGCTGGGGCGGGCAGACCCAGTACTTC.

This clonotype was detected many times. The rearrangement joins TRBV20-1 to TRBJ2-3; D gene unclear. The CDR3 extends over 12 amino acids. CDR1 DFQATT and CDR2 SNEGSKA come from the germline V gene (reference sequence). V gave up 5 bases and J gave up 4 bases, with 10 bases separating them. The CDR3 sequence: CSAGPASDTQYF. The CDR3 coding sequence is TGCAGTGCTGGCCCGGCGTCAGATACGCAGTATTTT.

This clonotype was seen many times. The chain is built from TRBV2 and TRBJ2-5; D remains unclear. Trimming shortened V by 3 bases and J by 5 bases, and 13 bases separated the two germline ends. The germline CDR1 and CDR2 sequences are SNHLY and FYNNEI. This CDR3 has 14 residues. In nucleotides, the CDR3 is TGTGCCAGCAGTGATCTGACCGCCGGGGAGACCCAGTACTTC. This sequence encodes CASSDLTAGETQYF.

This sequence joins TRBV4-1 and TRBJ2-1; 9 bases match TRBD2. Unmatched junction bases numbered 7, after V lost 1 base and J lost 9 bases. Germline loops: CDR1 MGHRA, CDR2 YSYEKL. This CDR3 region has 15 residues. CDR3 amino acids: CASSQGLAGQREQFF. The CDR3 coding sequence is TGCGCCAGCAGCCAAGGGCTAGCGGGACAACGTGAGCAGTTCTTC.

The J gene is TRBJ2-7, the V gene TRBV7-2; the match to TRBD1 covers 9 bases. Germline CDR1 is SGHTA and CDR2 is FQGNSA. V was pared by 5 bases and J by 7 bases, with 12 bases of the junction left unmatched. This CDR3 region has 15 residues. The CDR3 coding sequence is TGTGCCAGCAGCCCGAACCGGGACAGGGTCGAAGAGCAGTACTTC. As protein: CASSPNRDRVEEQYF. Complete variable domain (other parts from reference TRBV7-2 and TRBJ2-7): GAGVSQSPSNKVTEKGKDVELRCDPISGHTALYWYRQSLGQGLEFLIYFQGNSAPDKSGLPSDRFSAERTGGSVSTLTIQRTQQEDSAVYLCASSPNRDRVEEQYFGPGTRLTVT.